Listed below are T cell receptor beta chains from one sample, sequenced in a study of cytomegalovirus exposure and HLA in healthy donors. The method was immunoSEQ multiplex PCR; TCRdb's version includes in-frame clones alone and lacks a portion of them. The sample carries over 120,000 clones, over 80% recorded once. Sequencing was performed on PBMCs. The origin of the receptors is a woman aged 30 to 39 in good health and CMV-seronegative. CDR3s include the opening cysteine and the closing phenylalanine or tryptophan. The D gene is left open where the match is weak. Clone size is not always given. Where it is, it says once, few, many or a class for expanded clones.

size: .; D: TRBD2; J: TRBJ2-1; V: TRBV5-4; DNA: TGTGCCAGCAGCTTGGAACTAGCGGGGGAGAGAGGGCAGTTCTTC; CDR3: CASSLELAGERGQFF
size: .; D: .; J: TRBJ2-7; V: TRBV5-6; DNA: TGTGCCAGCAGCTTAGAACAGGGAATGGAGTCCTACGAGCAGTACTTC; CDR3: CASSLEQGMESYEQYF
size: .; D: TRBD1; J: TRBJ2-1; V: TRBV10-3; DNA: TGTGCCATCAGTGAGTACGGGACAGGGGGCCGCAATGAGCAGTTCTTC; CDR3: CAISEYGTGGRNEQFF
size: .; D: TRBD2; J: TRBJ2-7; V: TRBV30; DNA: TGTGCCTGGGCCGGACTAGCTTCGGTGTCCGAGCAGTACTTC; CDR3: CAWAGLASVSEQYF
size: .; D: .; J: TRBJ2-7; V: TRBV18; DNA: TGTGCCAGCTCACCAGGGGCAGGCCTCCCTTACGAGCAGTACTTC; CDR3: CASSPGAGLPYEQYF
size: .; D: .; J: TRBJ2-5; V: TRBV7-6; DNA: TGTGCCAGCAGCTTAGGGGGGGTGGTCGAGGGACCAGAGACCCAGTACTTC; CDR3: CASSLGGVVEGPETQYF
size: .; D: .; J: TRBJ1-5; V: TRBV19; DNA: TGTGCCAGTAGTCCCAGAAATCATCAGCCCCAGCATTTT; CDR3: CASSPRNHQPQHF
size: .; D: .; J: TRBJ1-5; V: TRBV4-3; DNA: TGCGCCAGCAGCCAACAGGCGAGCAATCAGCCCCAGCATTTT; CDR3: CASSQQASNQPQHF
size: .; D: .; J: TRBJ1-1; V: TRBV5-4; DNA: TGTGCCAGCAGCTCCCATTCAGGGTTTGAAGCTTTCTTT; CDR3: CASSSHSGFEAFF
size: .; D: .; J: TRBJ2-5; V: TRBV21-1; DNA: TGTGCCAGTACAGACAGGGGAACTCAAGAGACCCAGTACTTC; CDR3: CASTDRGTQETQYF
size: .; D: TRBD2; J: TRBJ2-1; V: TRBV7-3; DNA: TGTGCCAGCAGCCCCGCGGGACTAGCGGGGTCTTACAATGAGCAGTTCTTC; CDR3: CASSPAGLAGSYNEQFF
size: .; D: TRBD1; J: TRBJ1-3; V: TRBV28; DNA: TGTGCCAGCAGTGACAGGGTTGGAAACACCATATATTTT; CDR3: CASSDRVGNTIYF
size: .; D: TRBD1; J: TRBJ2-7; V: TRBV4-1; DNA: TGCGCCAGCAGCCAAGCCGGGACAGGCTACGAGCAGTACTTC; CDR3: CASSQAGTGYEQYF
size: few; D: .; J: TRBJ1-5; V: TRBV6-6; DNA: TGTGCCAGCACCGAAGGGGGAAATAGCAATCAGCCCCAGCATTTT; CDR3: CASTEGGNSNQPQHF
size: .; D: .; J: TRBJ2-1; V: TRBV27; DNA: TGTGCCAGCAGCCGCACCGGGACAGAGCAGTTCTTC; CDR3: CASSRTGTEQFF
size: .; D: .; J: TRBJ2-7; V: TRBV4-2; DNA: TGTGCCAGCAGCCAAGTGTTGAGGGAGTGGGACGAGCAGTACTTC; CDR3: CASSQVLREWDEQYF
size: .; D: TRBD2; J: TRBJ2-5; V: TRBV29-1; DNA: TGCACCGCCTTAAAAGGGCTCGGAACGACTAGCGGGGACCAAGAGACCCAGTACTTC; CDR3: CTALKGLGTTSGDQETQYF
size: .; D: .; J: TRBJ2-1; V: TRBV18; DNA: TGTGCCAGCTCACGGCAGCCCCGGGGCAATGAGCAGTTCTTC; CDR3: CASSRQPRGNEQFF
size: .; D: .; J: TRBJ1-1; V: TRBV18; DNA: TGTGCCAGCTCACCACTCGGGAACACTGAAGCTTTCTTT; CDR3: CASSPLGNTEAFF
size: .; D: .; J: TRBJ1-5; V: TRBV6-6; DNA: TGTGCCAGCAGTTATCAGGGGCAGCCCCAGCATTTT; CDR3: CASSYQGQPQHF
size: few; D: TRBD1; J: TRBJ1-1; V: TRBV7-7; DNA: TGTGCCAGCAGCTTAGACTCACAGGGGGAAGCTTTCTTT; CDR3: CASSLDSQGEAFF
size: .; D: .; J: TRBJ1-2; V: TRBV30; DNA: TGTGCCGGCACAGATGGCTACACCTTC; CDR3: CAGTDGYTF
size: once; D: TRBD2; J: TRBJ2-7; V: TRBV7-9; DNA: TGTGCCAGCAGCCATTATAGCGGGAGGGCCGGGTACGAGCAGTACTTC; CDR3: CASSHYSGRAGYEQYF
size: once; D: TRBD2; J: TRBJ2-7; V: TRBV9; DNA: TGTGCCAGCAGCGGGGGGGGCTACGAGCAGTACTTC; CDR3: CASSGGGYEQYF
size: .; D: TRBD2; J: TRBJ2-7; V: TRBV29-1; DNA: TGCAGCGTTACTACGGGAGGGGTTTCCTACGAGCAGTACTTC; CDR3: CSVTTGGVSYEQYF
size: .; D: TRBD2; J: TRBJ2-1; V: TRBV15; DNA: TGTGCCACAAATCTGGGACTAGGGCCCTACAATGAGCAGTTCTTC; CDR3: CATNLGLGPYNEQFF
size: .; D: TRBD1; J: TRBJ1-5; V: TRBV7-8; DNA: TGTGCCAGCAGCCACGCGGGACAGAATCAGCCCCAGCATTTT; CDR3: CASSHAGQNQPQHF
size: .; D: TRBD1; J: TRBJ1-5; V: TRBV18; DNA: TGTGCCAGCTCACCACAGACGGCGGGACAGGGTGGTCAGCCCCAGCATTTT; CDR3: CASSPQTAGQGGQPQHF
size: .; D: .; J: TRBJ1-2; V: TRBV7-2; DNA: TGTGCCAGCAGCCAGAACAGGGACGGGGGCTACACCTTC; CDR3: CASSQNRDGGYTF
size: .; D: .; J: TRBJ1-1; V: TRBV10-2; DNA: TGCGCCAGCAGTGAGTCTTTTGGCTTCGAAGCTTTCTTT; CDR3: CASSESFGFEAFF
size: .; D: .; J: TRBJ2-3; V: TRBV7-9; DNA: TGTGCCAGCAGCCGACTCACAGATACGCAGTATTTT; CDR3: CASSRLTDTQYF
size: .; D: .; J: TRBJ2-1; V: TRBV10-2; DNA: TGCGCCAGTGAGAGGAGCAATGAGCAGTTCTTC; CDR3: CASERSNEQFF
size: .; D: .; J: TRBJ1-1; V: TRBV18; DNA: TGTGCCAGCTCATCTGGAGGTAGCGGGGGGCCAACTGAAGCTTTCTTT; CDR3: CASSSGGSGGPTEAFF
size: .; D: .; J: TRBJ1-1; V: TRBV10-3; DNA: TGTGCCACCCGGGGGGGGACGTTGAACACTGAAGCTTTCTTT; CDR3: CATRGGTLNTEAFF
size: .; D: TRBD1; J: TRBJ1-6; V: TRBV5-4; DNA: TGTGCCAGCAGCTTAGACAGGGGTTCACCCCTCCACTTT; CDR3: CASSLDRGSPLHF
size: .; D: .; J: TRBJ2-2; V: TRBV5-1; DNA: TGCGCCAGCAGCTTCACTGGCGGAGGGAACACCGGGGAGCTGTTTTTT; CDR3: CASSFTGGGNTGELFF
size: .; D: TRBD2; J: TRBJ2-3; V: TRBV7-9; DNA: TGTGCCAGCAGCCCCAGACTAGCCTTCCCCCCAGATACGCAGTATTTT; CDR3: CASSPRLAFPPDTQYF
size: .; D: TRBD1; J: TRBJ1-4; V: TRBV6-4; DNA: TGTGCCAGCAGCGAGGACAGGATGGCAACTAATGAAAAACTGTTTTTT; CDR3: CASSEDRMATNEKLFF
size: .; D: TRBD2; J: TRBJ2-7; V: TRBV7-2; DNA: TGTGCCAGCAGCTCCGGGACTAGCGGGAGGCGAATGGGCGAGCAGTACTTC; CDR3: CASSSGTSGRRMGEQYF
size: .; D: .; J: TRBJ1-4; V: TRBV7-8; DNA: TGTGCCAGCAGACCCCGAGGAGCAACTAATGAAAAACTGTTTTTT; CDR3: CASRPRGATNEKLFF
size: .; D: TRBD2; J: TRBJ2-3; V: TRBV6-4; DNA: TGTGCCAGCAGTGAAGGGACTAGTGACACAGATACGCAGTATTTT; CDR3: CASSEGTSDTDTQYF
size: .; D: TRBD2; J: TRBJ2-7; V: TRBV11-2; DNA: TGTGCCAGCAGTTCACTAGCGGGAGAGACCTACGAGCAGTACTTC; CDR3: CASSSLAGETYEQYF
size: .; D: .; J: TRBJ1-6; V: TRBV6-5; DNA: TGTGCCAGCAGTTCAGGACAGCATAATTCACCCCTCCACTTT; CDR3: CASSSGQHNSPLHF